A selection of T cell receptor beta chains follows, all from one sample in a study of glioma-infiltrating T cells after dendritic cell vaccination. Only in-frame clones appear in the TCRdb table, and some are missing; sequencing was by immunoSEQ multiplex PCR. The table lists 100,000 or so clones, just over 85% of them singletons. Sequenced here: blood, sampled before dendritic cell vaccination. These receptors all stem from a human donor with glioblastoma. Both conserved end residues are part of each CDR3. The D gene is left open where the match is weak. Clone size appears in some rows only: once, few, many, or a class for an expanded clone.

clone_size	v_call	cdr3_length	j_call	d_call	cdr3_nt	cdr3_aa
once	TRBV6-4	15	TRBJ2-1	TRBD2	TGTGCCAGCAGTGCCAAACTAGCGGGTTACAATGAGCAGTTCTTC	CASSAKLAGYNEQFF
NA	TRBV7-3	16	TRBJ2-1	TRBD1	TGTGCCAGCAGCCGTGACGGGACAGGGGGTGTCAATGAGCAGTTCTTC	CASSRDGTGGVNEQFF
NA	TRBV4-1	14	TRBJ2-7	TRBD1	TGCGCCAGCAGCCAAGAAAGGGGGCCCTACGAGCAGTACTTC	CASSQERGPYEQYF
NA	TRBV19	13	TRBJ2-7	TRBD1	TGTGCCAGTAGACGACAGGGATACTACGAGCAGTACTTC	CASRRQGYYEQYF
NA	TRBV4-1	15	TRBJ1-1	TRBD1	TGCGCCAGCAGCCAAGAGCCAGGGGGGAACACTGAAGCTTTCTTT	CASSQEPGGNTEAFF
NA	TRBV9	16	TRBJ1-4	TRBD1	TGTGCCAGCAGCGTAGGGCAGGGGGCAAGAAATGAAAAACTGTTTTTT	CASSVGQGARNEKLFF
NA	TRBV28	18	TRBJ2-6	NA	TGTGCCAGCAGTCCCGCCGGACAGAGTCTCTCTGGGGCCAACGTCCTGACTTTC	CASSPAGQSLSGANVLTF
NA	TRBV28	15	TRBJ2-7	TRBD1	TGTGCCAGCACACCGACAGGGACCCTCTCCTACGAGCAGTACTTC	CASTPTGTLSYEQYF
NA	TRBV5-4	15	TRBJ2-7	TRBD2	TGTGCCAGCAGCTCCGGGACTAGCGGGGGAGAAGTGCAGTACTTC	CASSSGTSGGEVQYF
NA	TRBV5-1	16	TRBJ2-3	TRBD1	TGCGCCAGCAGCCTGCAGATGGGGACAGGCACAGATACGCAGTATTTT	CASSLQMGTGTDTQYF
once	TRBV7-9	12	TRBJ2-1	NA	TGTGCCAGCAGCTTCCTCTACAATGAGCAGTTCTTC	CASSFLYNEQFF
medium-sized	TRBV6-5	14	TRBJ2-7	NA	TGTGCCAGCAGTTACTCGGCACCCCTCTACGAGCAGTACTTC	CASSYSAPLYEQYF
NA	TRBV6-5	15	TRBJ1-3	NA	TGTGCCAGCAGACCGTACAGGAGCTCTGGAAACACCATATATTTT	CASRPYRSSGNTIYF
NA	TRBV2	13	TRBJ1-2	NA	TGTGCCAGCAGTGATCGGGCTAACTATGGCTACACCTTC	CASSDRANYGYTF
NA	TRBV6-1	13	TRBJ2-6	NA	TGTGCCAGCCAGGGAGGTGGGGCCAACGTCCTGACTTTC	CASQGGGANVLTF
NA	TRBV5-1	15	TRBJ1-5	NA	TGCGCCAGCAGCTTGGGACAGTCCAGCAATCAGCCCCAGCATTTT	CASSLGQSSNQPQHF
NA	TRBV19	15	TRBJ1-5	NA	TGTGCCAGTAGTCGTCGGGACATTAGCAATCAGCCCCAGCATTTT	CASSRRDISNQPQHF
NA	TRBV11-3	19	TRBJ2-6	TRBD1	TGTGCCAGCGGAAACCTTCCCGGGACAGGGCAAGCTGGGGCCAACGTCCTGACTTTC	CASGNLPGTGQAGANVLTF
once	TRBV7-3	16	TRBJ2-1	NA	TGTGCCAGCAGCTTAATTCACTCGGGGTCCTACAATGAGCAGTTCTTC	CASSLIHSGSYNEQFF
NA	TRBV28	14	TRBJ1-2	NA	TGTGCCACCACGCACGAGCTCTCCGGCTATGGCTACACCTTC	CATTHELSGYGYTF
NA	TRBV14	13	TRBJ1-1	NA	TGTGCCAGCAGACACAGAGAAAACACTGAAGCTTTCTTT	CASRHRENTEAFF
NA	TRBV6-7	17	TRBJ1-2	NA	TGTGCCAGCAGTTACTCGGGTGCCGACAGGTTCAACTATGGCTACACCTTC	CASSYSGADRFNYGYTF
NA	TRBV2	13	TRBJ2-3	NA	TGTGCCAGGACCTCGACTATCTCGGATACGCAGTATTTT	CARTSTISDTQYF
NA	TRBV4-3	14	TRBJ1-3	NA	TGCGCCAGCAGCCAAGACGGAGGTGGAAACACCATATATTTT	CASSQDGGGNTIYF
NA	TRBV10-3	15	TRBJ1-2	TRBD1	TGTGCCATCAGTGAAGGGACAGGGAATAACTATGGCTACACCTTC	CAISEGTGNNYGYTF
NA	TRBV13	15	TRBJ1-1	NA	TGTGCCAGCAGCTTATTTGGGAAAGGGGACACTGAAGCTTTCTTT	CASSLFGKGDTEAFF
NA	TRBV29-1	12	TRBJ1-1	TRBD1	TGCAGCGTTGCGACAGGGGGGACTGAAGCTTTCTTT	CSVATGGTEAFF
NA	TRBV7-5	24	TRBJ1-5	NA	TGTGTCAGAAGCTTACCCCTAAGATACGTCGGGGGTCCCCTTTTCAATGATAGCAATCAGCCCCAGCATTTT	CVRSLPLRYVGGPLFNDSNQPQHF
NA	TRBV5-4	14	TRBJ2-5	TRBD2	TGTGCCAGCACCACCCGGGGGGGCGGAGTAACCCAGTACTTC	CASTTRGGGVTQYF
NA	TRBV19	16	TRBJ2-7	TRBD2	TGTGCCAGTAGTATGAGGACTAGCGGGAGGGCCTACGAGCAGTACTTC	CASSMRTSGRAYEQYF
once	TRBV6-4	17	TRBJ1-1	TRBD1	TGTGCCAGCAGTGACTCTTTCCGGACAGGGGATAACACTGAAGCTTTCTTT	CASSDSFRTGDNTEAFF
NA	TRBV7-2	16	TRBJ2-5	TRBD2	TGTGCCAGCAGCTCCCGACTAGCGGGGGGGCCGGAGACCCAGTACTTC	CASSSRLAGGPETQYF